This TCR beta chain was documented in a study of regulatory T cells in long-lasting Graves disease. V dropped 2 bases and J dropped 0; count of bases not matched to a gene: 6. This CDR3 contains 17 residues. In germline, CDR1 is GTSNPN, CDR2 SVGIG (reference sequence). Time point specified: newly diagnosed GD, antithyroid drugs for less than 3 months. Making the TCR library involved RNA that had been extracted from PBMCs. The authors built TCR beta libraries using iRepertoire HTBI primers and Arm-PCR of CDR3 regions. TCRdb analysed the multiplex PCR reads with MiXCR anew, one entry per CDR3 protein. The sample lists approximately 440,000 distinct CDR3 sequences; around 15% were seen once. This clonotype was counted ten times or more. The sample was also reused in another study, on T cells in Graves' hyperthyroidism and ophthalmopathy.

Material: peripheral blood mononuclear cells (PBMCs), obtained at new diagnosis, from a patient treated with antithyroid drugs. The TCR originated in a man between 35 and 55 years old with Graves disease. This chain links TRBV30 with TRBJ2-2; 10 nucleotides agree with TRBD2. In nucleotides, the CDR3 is TGTGCCTGGAGTTACGGACTAGCGGAAACGAACACCGGGGAGCTGTTTTTT. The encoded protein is CAWSYGLAETNTGELFF. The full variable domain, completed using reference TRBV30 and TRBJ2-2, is SQTIHQWPATLVQPVGSPLSLECTVEGTSNPNLYWYRQAAGRGLQLLFYSVGIGQISSEVPQNLSASRPQDRQFILSSKKLLLSDSGFYLCAWSYGLAETNTGELFFGEGSRLTVL.